This is a list of T cell receptor beta chains from one sample in a study of blood T cell repertoires in COVID-19. TCRdb's table, derived via immunoSEQ multiplex PCR, lists solely in-frame clones and lacks some. This repertoire shows roughly 500,000 clones, around nine tenths found once; its top ten account for 6.5% to 8.5%. Material: PBMCs or T cells enriched from blood (not recorded which). The receptors come from a woman in her sixties or seventies who had recovered from COVID-19. CDR3s include the opening cysteine and the closing phenylalanine or tryptophan. A D gene is named only where the DNA matches it firmly. Some rows have no size entry. The others give once, few or many, or a class for an expanded clone.

V,size,J,D,length,DNA,CDR3
TRBV6-5,-,TRBJ2-5,-,13,TGTGCCAGCACCGTCACAGGCCAAGAGACCCAGTACTTC,CASTVTGQETQYF
TRBV25-1,-,TRBJ2-3,TRBD1,15,TGTGCCAGCAGTGGGGAACAGGGGGCCGCAGATACGCAGTATTTT,CASSGEQGAADTQYF
TRBV19,-,TRBJ2-7,-,15,TGTGCCAGTAGTATTGGGGCAGCCCTCTCCTACGAGCAGTACTTC,CASSIGAALSYEQYF
TRBV30,once,TRBJ1-5,-,13,TGTGCCTGGAGTGTAAGAACAGAGCAGCCCCAGCATTTT,CAWSVRTEQPQHF
TRBV7-8,-,TRBJ1-2,-,14,TGTGCCAGCAGGCTCAGGGGTATTGGATATGGCTACACCTTC,CASRLRGIGYGYTF
TRBV5-1,-,TRBJ1-6,TRBD1,14,TGCGCCACCGGGACAGGGGACAATAATTCACCCCTCCACTTT,CATGTGDNNSPLHF
TRBV5-1,-,TRBJ2-5,TRBD2,14,TGCGCCAGCAGCGAAAGCGGGGGGTCAGAGACCCAGTACTTC,CASSESGGSETQYF
TRBV13,-,TRBJ1-1,-,13,TGTGCCAGCAGTACTACCCCCGACACTGAAGCTTTCTTT,CASSTTPDTEAFF
TRBV13,few,TRBJ2-1,-,13,TGTGCCAGCAGCTTAGAGCTGTCCGGGAGGCAGTTCTTC,CASSLELSGRQFF
TRBV2,-,TRBJ1-4,-,11,TGTGCCAGCATCCGAACAGAAGAACTGTTTTTT,CASIRTEELFF
TRBV6-5,-,TRBJ2-2,TRBD1,15,TGTGCCGCCGGGCCGGGGACAGGGGACACCGGGGAGCTGTTTTTT,CAAGPGTGDTGELFF
TRBV19,once,TRBJ2-1,TRBD1,14,TGTGCCAGTAGCCCGGGACAGGGGGTTCGGGAGCAGTTCTTC,CASSPGQGVREQFF
TRBV5-4,-,TRBJ1-1,TRBD1,15,TGTGCCAGCAGCCCTGTAGGGACAGGGAACACTGAAGCTTTCTTT,CASSPVGTGNTEAFF
TRBV7-9,-,TRBJ2-2,-,16,TGTGCCAGCAGCTTCGGTTGGGGGGCGAACACCGGGGAGCTGTTTTTT,CASSFGWGANTGELFF
TRBV5-1,few,TRBJ1-3,-,14,TGCGCCAGCAGCTCCCAGGGGTCTGGAAACACCATATATTTT,CASSSQGSGNTIYF
TRBV7-2,-,TRBJ1-1,TRBD1,16,TGTGCCAGCAGCTTACCGGGACAGGGGGTTCGAACTGAAGCTTTCTTT,CASSLPGQGVRTEAFF
TRBV5-4,-,TRBJ1-4,-,15,TGTGCCAGCAGCTCCCAGGGGCGGGTCGATGAAAAACTGTTTTTT,CASSSQGRVDEKLFF
TRBV19,-,TRBJ2-7,-,14,TGTGCCAGTAGTATAAGGGGCCCGACCTACGAGCAGTACTTC,CASSIRGPTYEQYF
TRBV7-2,-,TRBJ2-5,TRBD1,15,TGTGCCAGCAGCATCCAAGGCAGGGGGATAGAGACCCAGTACTTC,CASSIQGRGIETQYF
TRBV7-2,once,TRBJ2-1,-,15,TGTGCCAGCAGCTTATTCCTACGCGCGGACAATGAGCAGTTCTTC,CASSLFLRADNEQFF
TRBV7-2,-,TRBJ1-5,-,15,TGTGCCAGCAGCCTCACCCTAGGAGGCAATCAGCCCCAGCATTTT,CASSLTLGGNQPQHF
TRBV5-1,-,TRBJ2-1,TRBD2,15,TGCGCCAGCAGACGGCTAGCGGGGGCCCACAATGAGCAGTTCTTC,CASRRLAGAHNEQFF
TRBV30,-,TRBJ1-4,-,13,TGTGCCTGGAGTCCAGGTGGCGATGAAAAACTGTTTTTT,CAWSPGGDEKLFF
TRBV4-2,-,TRBJ1-6,-,15,TGTGCCAGCAGCCTCCTCAGGGCGGGAAATTCACCCCTCCACTTT,CASSLLRAGNSPLHF
TRBV7-9,-,TRBJ2-7,-,15,TGTGCCAGCAGTCACGGCGGGCAGGGGGGTTACGAGCAGTACTTC,CASSHGGQGGYEQYF
TRBV7-2,-,TRBJ1-2,TRBD1,14,TGTGCCAGCAGCCCCCGGACAGGGGAATATGGCTACACCTTC,CASSPRTGEYGYTF
TRBV11-2,-,TRBJ2-7,-,14,TGTGCCAGCGCCCCCCGGGCAGGGGCCCACGAGCAGTACTTC,CASAPRAGAHEQYF
TRBV9,-,TRBJ1-2,TRBD1,14,TGTGCCAGCAGCGCCTACCAGGGGGCTGGTGGCTACACCTTC,CASSAYQGAGGYTF
TRBV15,-,TRBJ1-5,TRBD1,14,TGTGCCACCAGCAGGGACAGGGGGAATCAGCCCCAGCATTTT,CATSRDRGNQPQHF
TRBV5-1,once,TRBJ2-1,-,12,TGCGCCAGCATTAGCACCTACAATGAGCAGTTCTTC,CASISTYNEQFF
TRBV19,-,TRBJ1-5,-,16,TGTGCCAGCTCTGATTACTGGGGCCATAGGGATCAGCCCCAGCATTTT,CASSDYWGHRDQPQHF
TRBV4-1,-,TRBJ1-5,TRBD1,14,TGCGCCAGCAGCCAGGGGGACAGTAATCAGCCCCAGCATTTT,CASSQGDSNQPQHF
TRBV2,-,TRBJ2-5,-,14,TGTGCCAGCAGTGAACGGGGGTCAGGGCAGACCCAGTACTTC,CASSERGSGQTQYF
TRBV21-1,-,TRBJ2-2,-,18,TGTGCCAGCAGCAAAGTAGCACTAGCGGGGGAAGAAACCGGGGAGCTGTTTTTT,CASSKVALAGEETGELFF
TRBV14,-,TRBJ2-3,-,12,TGTGCCAGCAGCCAACCTCCTAGTGGGCAGTATTTT,CASSQPPSGQYF
TRBV19,few,TRBJ1-5,-,15,TGTGCCAGTAGTATTGAGGGAGTGGGCAATCAGCCCCAGCATTTT,CASSIEGVGNQPQHF
TRBV11-2,-,TRBJ1-1,TRBD1,15,TGTGCCAGCAGCTCTGGGACAGGGACTAACACTGAAGCTTTCTTT,CASSSGTGTNTEAFF
TRBV6-2/TRBV6-3,few,TRBJ1-6,TRBD1,15,TGTGCCAGCAGTTACGGGGGGACAGGTCGGCCACCCCTCCACTTT,CASSYGGTGRPPLHF
TRBV19,-,TRBJ1-1,-,14,TGTGCCAGTAGTATTTCGACAAGGAACACTGAAGCTTTCTTT,CASSISTRNTEAFF
TRBV28,-,TRBJ1-6,-,13,TGTGCCAGCAGTTTTACAGGTGCCGTCCCCCTCCACTTT,CASSFTGAVPLHF
TRBV6-1,-,TRBJ1-2,-,15,TGTGCCAGCAGTGAAGCAGGCTCGGGAGAATATGGCTACACCTTC,CASSEAGSGEYGYTF
TRBV18,-,TRBJ1-2,-,15,TGTGCCAGCTCACCTACGGAGGGTTTCGGCTATGGCTACACCTTC,CASSPTEGFGYGYTF
TRBV2,-,TRBJ2-3,-,14,TGTGCCAGCGTTCTAACTCTTAGCACAGATACGCAGTATTTT,CASVLTLSTDTQYF
TRBV2,-,TRBJ1-2,-,12,TGTGCCAGCAGTGAGCCCACATGGGGCTACACCTTC,CASSEPTWGYTF
TRBV6-6,-,TRBJ2-2,TRBD2,14,TGTGCCAGCAGCCACGGGGGGGCGGCCGGGGAGCTGTTTTTT,CASSHGGAAGELFF
TRBV11-2,-,TRBJ2-7,-,13,TGTGCCAGCAGCTTTCCCGACAGTTACGAGCAGTACTTC,CASSFPDSYEQYF
TRBV7-9,once,TRBJ2-1,-,13,TGTGCCAGCAGCTTAACTGGGACTGGCGGGCAGTTCTTC,CASSLTGTGGQFF